The following is a T cell receptor beta chain sequence with its context. The method was immunoSEQ multiplex PCR; TCRdb's version includes in-frame clones alone and lacks a portion of them. Counted here are tens of thousands of clones, 95% to 97% occurring once; the ten biggest clones make up 1.5% to 2%. This entry belongs to a study of control samples from healthy donors and cancer patients. The CDR3 has 15 amino acids. Looked up from germline, CDR1 is LGHNT and CDR2 is FRNRAP. V gave up 3 bases and J gave up 1 base, with 9 bases separating them. V is TRBV12-5 and J is TRBJ1-4; unclear D gene. The sample consisted of blood. The clonotype originates from a woman aged 25 to 45 in good health. CDR3 DNA sequence: TGTGCTAGTGGTTTCCGGACGGAAACTAATGAAAAACTGTTTTTT. Its translation is CASGFRTETNEKLFF.